The clone carrying this TCR beta chain appeared a few times. This sample stems from a study of tumor-infiltrating lymphocytes in localized non-small cell lung cancer. Using immunoSEQ multiplex PCR, the repertoire was profiled, and TCRdb retains in-frame clones only, with some absent. The table includes fewer than 20,000 clones, under 75% detected once. After removal of 0 bases from V and 7 bases from J, the junction contained 8 bases not matched to a gene. This CDR3 comprises 14 residues. Germline CDR1 is SQVTM and CDR2 is ANQGSEA. The chain employs TRBV29-1 and TRBJ1-1; 7 positions match TRBD1. This TCR derives from a human donor with non-small cell lung cancer. Sequencing used lung tumor tissue. The CDR3 DNA sequence: TGCAGCGTTGAAGATCCAAGGGGGCATAGTGAAGCTTTCTTT. It specifies CSVEDPRGHSEAFF.